Listed below are T cell receptor beta chains from one sample, sequenced in a study of blood T cells in healthy people across ages. MiXCR was run by TCRdb on the 5' RACE reads, yielding one entry per CDR3 protein. The sample yields about 780,000 distinct CDR3 sequences, about 46% seen once. The sample was blood. The source of these receptors is a man aged 80 or over in good health. Both conserved end residues are part of each CDR3. The D gene is left open where the match is weak. Clone size appears in some rows only: once, few, many, or a class for an expanded clone.

TRBV5-1	TRBJ2-7	.	.	15	CASSPEGRQWDEQYF	TGCGCCAGCAGCCCGGAAGGGCGACAGTGGGACGAGCAGTACTTC
TRBV12-3/TRBV12-4	TRBJ2-5	few	.	11	CASGVTETQYF	TGTGCCAGCGGGGTGACAGAGACCCAGTACTTC
TRBV29-1	TRBJ1-1	.	.	13	CSGGDGENTEAFF	TGCAGCGGAGGGGACGGCGAGAACACTGAAGCTTTCTTT
TRBV30	TRBJ1-5	.	.	15	CAWGGNRLGNQPQHF	TGTGCCTGGGGGGGGAACCGATTAGGGAATCAGCCCCAGCATTTT
TRBV4-3	TRBJ2-7	many	.	16	CASSQDYLRGTYEQYF	TGCGCCAGCAGCCAAGATTACCTCAGGGGAACCTACGAGCAGTACTTC
TRBV12-3/TRBV12-4	TRBJ1-4	.	TRBD1	15	CASRSRQGQVEKLFF	TGTGCCAGCAGATCCAGACAGGGACAAGTTGAAAAACTGTTTTTT
TRBV20-1	TRBJ2-5	few	TRBD2	14	CSLTSGRAGETQYF	TGCAGTTTGACTAGCGGGAGGGCGGGGGAGACCCAGTACTTC
TRBV3-1	TRBJ1-6	once	.	17	CASSQESRISYNSPLHF	TGTGCCAGCAGCCAAGAGAGCAGGATATCCTATAATTCACCCCTCCACTTT
TRBV7-9	TRBJ2-5	.	.	14	CASSAGLRVETQYF	TGTGCCAGCAGCGCGGGACTGCGGGTCGAGACCCAGTACTTC
TRBV12-3/TRBV12-4	TRBJ1-1	.	.	14	CASSDGQGDTEAFF	TGTGCCAGCAGTGATGGCCAGGGTGACACTGAAGCTTTCTTT
TRBV12-3/TRBV12-4	TRBJ2-3	.	.	15	CASSLDGRAADTQYF	TGTGCCAGCAGTTTAGATGGGCGGGCCGCAGATACGCAGTATTTT
TRBV11-1	TRBJ2-5	few	TRBD2	14	CASSWRAGVGEQYF	TGTGCCAGCAGCTGGCGAGCGGGAGTTGGTGAGCAGTACTTC
TRBV20-1	TRBJ2-5	few	TRBD2	15	CSARNLGLAEETQYF	TGCAGTGCCCGTAACCTGGGGCTAGCGGAAGAGACCCAGTACTTC
TRBV7-7	TRBJ2-2	.	.	17	CASSPTPGGQNTGELFF	TGTGCTAGCAGTCCTACCCCCGGAGGGCAGAACACCGGGGAGCTGTTTTTT
TRBV4-2	TRBJ2-7	.	.	15	CASSQVLQGSYEQYF	TGTGCCAGCAGCCAAGTTCTCCAGGGCTCCTACGAGCAGTACTTC
TRBV27	TRBJ1-5	few	.	12	CASSTTGMPQHF	TGTGCCAGCAGTACGACGGGTATGCCCCAGCATTTT
TRBV27	TRBJ2-3	.	.	14	CASKIRGSTDTQYF	TGTGCCAGCAAAATCCGGGGGAGCACAGATACGCAGTATTTT
TRBV12-3/TRBV12-4	TRBJ1-2	.	TRBD1	16	CASRRGQGANRDGYTF	TGTGCCAGCAGGAGAGGACAGGGGGCGAACCGTGACGGCTACACCTTC
TRBV29-1	TRBJ1-2	.	.	10	CSVVGNGYTF	TGCAGCGTTGTGGGGAACGGCTACACCTTC
TRBV10-3	TRBJ2-3	.	.	11	CAIRGTDTQYF	TGTGCCATCAGGGGCACAGATACGCAGTATTTT
TRBV4-1	TRBJ2-5	.	.	14	CASSIRVLQETQYF	TGCGCCAGCAGCATCAGGGTTTTACAAGAGACCCAGTACTTC
TRBV4-3	TRBJ1-2	.	TRBD1	16	CASSQGPGQGVAGYTF	TGCGCCAGCAGCCAAGGACCGGGACAGGGTGTCGCTGGCTACACCTTC
TRBV25-1	TRBJ1-6	.	.	13	CASSSRGFSPLHF	TGTGCCAGCAGCAGCAGGGGATTTTCACCCCTCCACTTT
TRBV12-3/TRBV12-4	TRBJ2-1	.	.	12	CASQNRVHEQFF	TGTGCCAGTCAAAACAGGGTACATGAGCAGTTCTTC
TRBV29-1	TRBJ2-7	.	.	16	CSVAGANPHGDNEQYF	TGCAGCGTTGCGGGGGCCAATCCCCATGGGGACAATGAGCAGTACTTC
TRBV28	TRBJ2-6	.	TRBD1	18	CASSLPGQGVVGANVLTF	TGTGCCAGCAGTTTACCGGGACAGGGGGTAGTTGGGGCCAACGTCCTGACTTTC
TRBV7-2	TRBJ2-3	.	TRBD2	16	CASSTSGTSVFDTQYF	TGTGCCAGCAGCACCTCCGGGACTAGCGTTTTTGATACGCAGTATTTT
TRBV30	TRBJ2-7	.	TRBD1	13	CAWGDRGPYEQYF	TGTGCCTGGGGGGACAGGGGGCCTTACGAGCAGTACTTC
TRBV5-5	TRBJ2-7	.	.	15	CASSLMDTIYYEQYF	TGTGCCAGCAGCTTGATGGACACCATCTATTACGAGCAGTACTTC
TRBV10-3	TRBJ2-1	.	.	14	CAIKGGGPRNEQFF	TGTGCCATCAAAGGCGGAGGGCCGCGGAATGAGCAGTTCTTC
TRBV4-3	TRBJ2-7	many	TRBD1	14	CASSRLGTGNEQYF	TGCGCCAGCAGCCGCCTTGGGACAGGGAACGAGCAGTACTTC
TRBV27	TRBJ2-3	.	TRBD2	14	CASSPGTSGSTQYF	TGTGCCAGCAGTCCAGGGACTAGCGGGAGTACGCAGTATTTT
TRBV5-1	TRBJ2-7	few	TRBD2	16	CASSLLLAGGDNEQYF	TGCGCCAGCAGCTTGCTTCTAGCGGGAGGGGACAATGAGCAGTACTTC
TRBV5-1	TRBJ2-7	.	.	15	CASSLGQSLTYEQYF	TGCGCCAGCAGCTTGGGGCAGTCCCTAACGTACGAGCAGTACTTC
TRBV15	TRBJ2-7	.	TRBD2	14	CATSTGRTIYEQYF	TGTGCCACCAGCACCGGGAGGACCATCTACGAGCAGTACTTC
TRBV5-1	TRBJ1-2	.	.	13	CASRPDGNYGYTF	TGCGCCAGCAGACCGGACGGCAACTATGGCTACACCTTC
TRBV30	TRBJ2-1	.	TRBD2	15	CAWRYQLAGYNEQFF	TGTGCCTGGAGGTACCAACTAGCGGGGTACAATGAGCAGTTCTTC
TRBV27	TRBJ2-1	few	.	17	CASSLALQGAAYNEQFF	TGTGCCAGCAGTTTAGCCCTTCAGGGAGCCGCTTACAATGAGCAGTTCTTC
TRBV28	TRBJ1-4	.	.	15	CASSPTGTANEKLFF	TGTGCCAGCAGTCCCACCGGGACCGCGAATGAAAAGCTGTTTTTT
TRBV12-3/TRBV12-4	TRBJ2-2	.	.	15	CASSSWRTNTGELFF	TGTGCCAGCAGTTCTTGGCGGACGAACACCGGGGAGCTGTTTTTT
TRBV12-3/TRBV12-4	TRBJ1-5	.	TRBD1	14	CASSPTGTNQPQHF	TGTGCCAGCAGTCCGACAGGGACCAATCAGCCCCAGCATTTT
TRBV12-3/TRBV12-4	TRBJ2-7	.	.	15	CASSWDGSSYNEQYF	TGTGCCAGCAGTTGGGACGGTAGCTCCTACAATGAGCAGTACTTC
TRBV20-1	TRBJ1-1	.	TRBD1	20	CSARAAWRPGQAQKNTEAFF	TGCAGTGCTAGAGCCGCGTGGAGGCCGGGACAGGCTCAGAAAAACACTGAAGCTTTCTTT
TRBV28	TRBJ2-7	few	TRBD1	15	CASRKTGTGGFEQYF	TGTGCCAGCAGGAAGACCGGGACAGGGGGCTTCGAGCAGTACTTC
TRBV7-9	TRBJ2-7	once	TRBD1	17	CASSLVKGTGPTYEQYF	TGTGCCAGCAGCTTAGTTAAGGGGACAGGACCCACCTACGAGCAGTACTTC
TRBV3-1	TRBJ1-2	few	TRBD1	15	CASSQDRGRYYGYTF	TGTGCCAGCAGCCAAGACAGGGGGCGATACTATGGCTACACCTTC
TRBV20-1	TRBJ2-7	.	.	15	CSASPPQQGYHEQYF	TGCAGTGCTAGTCCTCCTCAACAGGGATACCACGAGCAGTACTTC
TRBV10-3	TRBJ2-2	.	.	14	CAISGVGGTGELFF	TGTGCCATCAGTGGAGTGGGCGGGACCGGGGAGCTGTTTTTT
TRBV6-6	TRBJ1-1	.	TRBD1	15	CASLQGAPMNTEAFF	TGTGCCAGCCTACAGGGGGCCCCAATGAACACTGAAGCTTTCTTT
TRBV6-5	TRBJ2-7	.	TRBD1	14	CASSTRTGLEEQYF	TGTGCCAGCAGTACGAGGACAGGCCTTGAGGAGCAGTACTTC
TRBV28	TRBJ2-7	few	.	15	CASSPKEVFSYEQYF	TGTGCCAGCAGTCCAAAGGAGGTTTTTTCCTACGAGCAGTACTTC
TRBV28	TRBJ2-5	few	.	13	CASSYRGAETQYF	TGTGCCAGCAGTTACCGGGGGGCAGAGACCCAGTACTTC
TRBV18	TRBJ2-3	few	TRBD1	17	CASSPSDRAGHTDTQYF	TGTGCCAGCTCACCATCGGACAGGGCAGGACACACAGATACGCAGTATTTT
TRBV2	TRBJ2-7	.	.	11	CAYGSSYEQYF	TGTGCCTACGGGAGCTCCTACGAGCAGTACTTC
TRBV27	TRBJ2-7	.	TRBD2	17	CASSFQGAGGPTYEQYF	TGTGCCAGCAGTTTTCAGGGAGCGGGAGGCCCAACCTACGAGCAGTACTTC
TRBV20-1	TRBJ1-6	once	TRBD1	15	CSALQGASYNSPLHF	TGCAGTGCTCTGCAGGGGGCATCCTATAATTCACCCCTCCACTTT
TRBV2	TRBJ1-6	.	.	13	CASFGVWNSPLHF	TGTGCCAGCTTCGGGGTTTGGAATTCACCCCTCCACTTT
TRBV7-2	TRBJ2-1	.	.	16	CASSRNSLRVAGEQFF	TGTGCCAGCAGCCGGAACAGTCTCCGTGTCGCTGGAGAGCAGTTCTTC
TRBV20-1	TRBJ2-7	.	TRBD2	15	CSASVAGGGFYEQYF	TGCAGTGCTAGTGTCGCGGGGGGCGGTTTCTACGAGCAGTACTTC
TRBV12-3/TRBV12-4	TRBJ2-7	.	.	15	CASTPGASGDNEQYF	TGTGCCAGCACCCCAGGGGCTAGCGGAGACAATGAGCAGTACTTC